The 18 T cell receptor beta chains below were found in one sample sequenced in a study of tumor-infiltrating lymphocytes in glioblastoma multiforme. Three nested ARM-PCR rounds with V-beta and C-beta primers built TCRB libraries. From the multiplex PCR reads, TCRdb called clonotypes with MiXCR, one entry per CDR3 protein. The table includes 8,500 to 9,500 distinct CDR3 sequences, about 70% detected once. Sequenced: brain tumor tissue. The receptors here all came from a male donor with glioblastoma.

This chain uses TRBV5-6 with TRBJ2-1; TRBD1 matches 9 bases. This CDR3 has 14 residues. Looked up from germline, CDR1 is SGHDT and CDR2 is YYEEEE. Trimming cost V 4 bases and J 9 bases; bases outside gene matches: 8. DNA of the CDR3: TGTGCCAGCAGCCCCTGGGACAGGGAGGCTGAGCAGTTCTTC. Its protein is CASSPWDREAEQFF.

Comment on this clonotype: One junction end disagrees with the germline gene, perhaps due to a read error. The chain recombines TRBV12-3 or TRBV12-4 with TRBJ1-6; D is unclear. This CDR3 is 15 amino acids long. This CDR3 is CGSSLESGRNSPLHF. The CDR3 DNA sequence: TGTGGCAGCAGTTTGGAGAGCGGCCGGAATTCACCCCTCCACTTT.

The rearrangement links TRBV5-4 to TRBJ2-3; 7 nucleotides line up with TRBD2. The CDR3 sequence is 14 residues long. V gave up 4 bases and J gave up 6 bases; unmatched junction bases: 8. Germline assignment: CDR1 SGHNT and CDR2 YYREEE (reference sequence). CDR3 DNA sequence: TGTGCCAGCAGCCCCAGGGAGGGAAGGGATACGCAGTATTTT. Its translation is CASSPREGRDTQYF.

This clonotype was picked up a small number of times. The chain is built from TRBV5-4 and TRBJ2-4; D might be TRBD1 (5 bases). CDR1 is SGHNT, CDR2 YYREEE, per germline (reference sequence). The length of the CDR3 is 14 residues. V was trimmed by 2 bases and J by 2 bases, leaving 8 bases between them. The CDR3 sequence is CASSFQGPKNIQYF. The CDR3 DNA reads TGTGCCAGCAGCTTCCAGGGCCCCAAAAACATTCAGTACTTC. The entire variable domain, with the rest obtained from reference TRBV5-4 and TRBJ2-4, is as follows: ETGVTQSPTHLIKTRGQQVTLRCSSQSGHNTVSWYQQALGQGPQFIFQYYREEENGRGNFPPRFSGLQFPNYSSELNVNALELDDSALYLCASSFQGPKNIQYFGAGTRLSVL.

This clonotype is classed as medium-sized. This rearrangement joins TRBV12-3 or TRBV12-4 to TRBJ2-3; perhaps TRBD2 as D (6 bases). V shed 6 bases and J shed 2 bases, with 15 bases lying between them. The CDR3 has 15 amino acids. The CDR3 region is CASSAVGGATDTQYF. Written as DNA, the CDR3 is TGTGCCAGCAGCGCCGTCGGCGGGGCCACAGATACGCAGTATTTT.

The rearrangement links TRBV11-2 to TRBJ2-1; 8 positions match TRBD2. J lost 5 bases, V lost 1 base, and 1 base had no gene match. CDR3 length: 14 residues. Germline values: CDR1 SGHAT, CDR2 FQNNGV. The CDR3 DNA reads TGTGCCAGCAGCTTAGGCGGGAGGCACAATGAGCAGTTCTTC. As protein: CASSLGGRHNEQFF.

Comment on this clonotype: The junction shows a germline mismatch at one end, possibly a read error. The chain couples TRBV20-1 to TRBJ1-2; D is perhaps TRBD1 (5 bases). This CDR3 is built from 13 residues. Looked up from germline, CDR1 is DFQATT and CDR2 is SNEGSKA (reference sequence). As DNA, the CDR3 is TGCAGTGCCCCGGGGAGGGGAGGCTGTCGCTACGCCTTC. It translates to CSAPGRGGCRYAF.

The chain joins TRBV11-2 to TRBJ2-1; possibly TRBD2 for D (5 bases). V shed 3 bases and J shed 4 bases, with 10 bases lying between them. The length of the CDR3 is 14 residues. CDR1 SGHAT and CDR2 FQNNGV come from the germline V gene. CDR3 coding DNA: TGTGCCAGCAGCTTGAGCGGAGCTTACAATGAGCAGTTCTTC. Its protein product is CASSLSGAYNEQFF.

Notes on this clonotype: The CDR3 ends on some other residue instead of the conserved phenylalanine or tryptophan, so this is likely a read error. This chain links TRBV11-1 with TRBJ1-1; the match to TRBD1 covers 7 bases. The CDR3 is made up of 14 amino acids. Germline CDR1 SGHAT, CDR2 FQDESV (reference sequence). Here the CDR3 reads CASSLEEWDSEAFV. CDR3 coding DNA: TGTGCTAGCAGCTTAGAGGAATGGGACAGCGAGGCTTTCGTT.

V usage is TRBV11-3 and J usage is TRBJ1-6, with TRBD1 identical over 7 bases. CDR1 and CDR2 from the germline V gene are SGHNT and YENEEA. The length of the CDR3 is 15 residues. Germline trimming cut 10 bases from V and 7 bases from J; bases unmatched to any gene: 13. The CDR3 sequence: CAITEQGVRNSPLHF. CDR3 sequence (DNA): TGTGCCATCACCGAGCAGGGGGTTCGGAATTCACCCCTCCACTTT.

This sequence joins TRBV4-1 and TRBJ1-4; D remains unclear. Trimming left V 0 bases short and J 12 bases short, with 5 bases between. CDR3 size: 11 residues. Per germline, CDR1 MGHRA and CDR2 YSYEKL. CDR3 residues: CASSQDGELFF. Here the CDR3 DNA reads TGCGCCAGCAGCCAAGATGGGGAACTGTTTTTT.

The chain combines TRBV14 with TRBJ2-7, with a possible D match to TRBD2 (5 bases). Trimming cost V 0 bases and J 3 bases, with 9 bases left between them. Germline CDR1 SGHDN, CDR2 FVKESK. The CDR3 consists of 14 residues. The CDR3 DNA is TGTGCCAGCAGCCAAGAGACGGGATTCTACGAGCAGTACTTC. Translation: CASSQETGFYEQYF.

The chain carries TRBV11-2 and TRBJ1-5; D ambiguous. The CDR3 covers 14 residues. The germline CDR1 and CDR2 sequences are SGHAT and FQNNGV. Trimming removed 0 bases at V and 6 bases at J, with 9 bases between. CDR3 DNA sequence: TGTGCCAGCAGCTTAGAGGGGTCGGGTCAGCCCCAGCATTTT. Its translation is CASSLEGSGQPQHF.

Comments on this clonotype: The junction does not match germline at one end; this may be a read error. The rearrangement joins TRBV11-2 to TRBJ2-1, with D maybe TRBD2 (5 bases). CDR3 size: 15 residues. CDR1 is SGHAT, CDR2 FQNNGV, per germline. The chain's CDR3 is CASSLARGDYNEQFF. The CDR3 DNA is TGTGCCAGCAGCTTAGCCCGGGGTGATTACAATGAGCAATTCTTC.

A note on this clonotype: Its ends do not fully match the called genes, so a read error is possible. The chain has TRBV6-6 and TRBJ1-1; TRBD1 is a possible D gene (5 bases). Germline V gene data show CDR1 as MNHNY and CDR2 as SVGAGI (reference sequence). The CDR3 runs 17 residues. The CDR3 DNA is TGTGTCAGCAGTTACTCGACGGGGTACAAGGGGTTACCTGAGGCTTTCTTT. This encodes CVSSYSTGYKGLPEAFF.

On this clonotype: It may be a read error: a sequence one base away is much more abundant. It is likely a read error, because the conserved phenylalanine at the end of the CDR3 is missing. The chain uses TRBV4-1 and TRBJ2-5, with D maybe TRBD2 (6 bases). The V and J ends lost 0 bases and 7 bases respectively, with 15 bases between them. The CDR3 runs 15 residues. CDR1 is MGHRA and CDR2 is YSYEKL in the germline V gene. This CDR3 is CASSQDSGEYGTQYL. The CDR3 bases are TGCGCCAGCAGCCAAGATTCGGGGGAGTACGGGACCCAGTACCTC.

The chain employs TRBV29-1 and TRBJ2-1, with D maybe TRBD2 (6 bases). The CDR3 runs to 18 residues. Trimming took 5 bases from V and 7 from J, leaving 30 bases between them. Germline CDR1 is SQVTM and CDR2 is ANQGSEA. DNA of the CDR3: TGCAGCGTTTTCCGCGAGTCTCGGAGGGGTCGTTTAGGGAATGAGCAGTTCTTC. Encoded protein: CSVFRESRRGRLGNEQFF.

This chain connects TRBV6-5 to TRBJ2-6; no clear D gene. The CDR3 totals 15 residues. The V end lost 11 bases, the J end lost 3 bases, and 17 bases lay between the germline ends. CDR1 is MNHEY, CDR2 SVGAGI, per germline. The CDR3 reads CAGRIQWVGANVLTF. The CDR3 nucleotides read TGTGCCGGTAGAATTCAGTGGGTTGGGGCCAACGTCCTGACTTTC.